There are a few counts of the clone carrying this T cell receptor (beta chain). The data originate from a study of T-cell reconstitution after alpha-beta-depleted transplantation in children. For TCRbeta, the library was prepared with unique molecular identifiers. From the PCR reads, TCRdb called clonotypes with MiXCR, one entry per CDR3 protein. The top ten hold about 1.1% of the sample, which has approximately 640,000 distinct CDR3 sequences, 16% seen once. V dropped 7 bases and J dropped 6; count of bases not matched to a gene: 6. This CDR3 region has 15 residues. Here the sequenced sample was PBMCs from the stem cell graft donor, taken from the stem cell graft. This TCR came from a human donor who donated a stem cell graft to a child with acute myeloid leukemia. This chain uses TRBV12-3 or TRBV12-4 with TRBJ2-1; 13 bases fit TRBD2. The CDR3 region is CASTLTSGGINEQFF. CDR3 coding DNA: TGTGCCAGCACCCTGACTAGCGGGGGGATCAATGAGCAGTTCTTC.